Below are 15 T cell receptor beta chains sequenced from a single sample in a study of patients and donors after allogeneic stem cell transplantation. TCRdb reanalysed the RT-PCR reads using MiXCR and keeps one entry per CDR3 protein. Seen here are around 160,000 distinct CDR3 sequences, 30% observed once, and the top ten hold 3.2%. Sequencing was carried out using blood, either unsorted or a sorted T cell fraction (not recorded which). The receptors here all came from a human donor who was either an allogeneic HSCT recipient or a stem cell or donor lymphocyte infusion donor (not recorded which). It is not recorded whose cells these are; they may come from a transplant donor.

The chain carries TRBV30 and TRBJ2-1, with 10 nucleotides matching TRBD2. This CDR3 has 14 residues. Germline assignment: CDR1 GTSNPN and CDR2 SVGIG (reference sequence). V was clipped by 3 bases and J by 3 bases; unmatched bases: 2. This CDR3 is CAWSRLAGYNEQFF. The CDR3 nucleotides are TGTGCCTGGAGCCGACTAGCGGGCTACAATGAGCAGTTCTTC.

This clonotype was detected a few times. The rearrangement joins TRBV7-6 to TRBJ1-4; D possibly corresponds to TRBD1 (6 bases). There are 16 residues in the CDR3. V dropped 0 bases and J dropped 4 bases, with 12 bases sitting between them. Germline assignment: CDR1 SGHVS and CDR2 FNYEAQ. CDR3 DNA sequence: TGTGCCAGCAGCTTAGCGCTGGACAGACGTAATGAAAAACTGTTTTTT. It encodes CASSLALDRRNEKLFF.

CDR3 sequence: CASSPAATGELFF. CDR3 nucleotides: TGTGCCAGCTCACCTGCAGCCACCGGGGAGCTGTTTTTT. V usage is TRBV18 and J usage is TRBJ2-2; no reliable D call. The CDR3 covers 13 residues. V was clipped by 3 bases and J by 4 bases, with 6 bases between them. Germline loops: CDR1 KGHSH, CDR2 LQKENI. The entire variable domain, with the rest obtained from reference TRBV18 and TRBJ2-2, is as follows: NAGVMQNPRHLVRRRGQEARLRCSPMKGHSHVYWYRQLPEEGLKFMVYLQKENIIDESGMPKERFSAEFPKEGPSILRIQQVVRGDSAAYFCASSPAATGELFFGEGSRLTVL.

This clonotype appeared once. Germline is not matched at one junction end, which may reflect a read error. The J gene is TRBJ1-6, the V gene TRBV6-5; 8 nucleotides line up with TRBD1. The CDR3 covers 16 residues. CDR1 is MNHEY, CDR2 SVGAGI, per germline. In DNA form, the CDR3 reads TGTACCAGCAGTTACTCGGGGCAGGGGGCTGGCTCACCCCTCCACTTT. Encoded protein: CTSSYSGQGAGSPLHF.

The chain links TRBV12-3 or TRBV12-4 to TRBJ2-7; 7 positions match TRBD1. This CDR3 comprises 13 residues. Trimming cost V 10 bases and J 0 bases; bases outside gene matches: 6. In DNA, the CDR3 is TGTGCCACCACAGGGGCACCCTCCTACGAGCAGTACTTC. It translates to CATTGAPSYEQYF.

This clonotype was observed many times. The V call is TRBV12-3 or TRBV12-4, the J call TRBJ1-1; no clear D. The CDR3 length is 15 residues. V was clipped by 3 bases and J by 0 bases, with 11 bases between them. The CDR3 DNA is TGTGCCAGCAGTTTCCAGGCTCCGGTGAACACTGAAGCTTTCTTT. It encodes CASSFQAPVNTEAFF.

This clonotype was picked up many times. The chain links TRBV4-3 to TRBJ1-3, with 9 positions matching TRBD1. The ends lost 3 bases at V and 8 bases at J; junction bases unmatched: 5. The CDR3 length is 14 residues. Per germline, CDR1 LGHNA and CDR2 YSLEER. The CDR3, as DNA: TGCGCCAGCAGCCAGTACAGGGGGCTGGACACCATATATTTT. Amino acid sequence: CASSQYRGLDTIYF.

This clonotype showed up just once. The chain couples TRBV3-1 to TRBJ2-7, with D tentatively TRBD1 or TRBD2 (6 bases each). Germline V gene data show CDR1 as LGHDT and CDR2 as YNNKEL (reference sequence). V was shortened by 4 bases and J by 3 bases, with 13 bases between the two germline ends. The CDR3 extends over 14 amino acids. Here the CDR3 reads CASSRGEGGYEQYF. The CDR3 DNA sequence: TGTGCCAGCAGCCGTGGAGAGGGGGGCTACGAGCAGTACTTC.

There are a few counts of this clonotype. The chain links TRBV4-3 to TRBJ2-7, with TRBD2 matching 11 bases. The V gene's germline CDR1 is LGHNA and CDR2 YSLEER. The CDR3 loop spans 17 amino acids. The trim removed 3 bases at V and 3 bases at J, leaving 10 bases unmatched. The CDR3 here is CASSQGLRTSGRYEQYF. The CDR3 DNA follows: TGCGCCAGCAGCCAGGGCCTTCGGACTAGCGGGCGCTACGAGCAGTACTTC.

This clonotype was found many times. The V gene is TRBV20-1, the J gene TRBJ1-4; tentative D call: TRBD1 (6 bases). In germline, CDR1 is DFQATT, CDR2 SNEGSKA (reference sequence). V was cut by 1 base and J by 7 bases, with 10 bases left in between. The CDR3 covers 13 residues. CDR3 region: CSARGGGSEKLFF. Here the CDR3 DNA reads TGCAGTGCTAGAGGAGGGGGTAGTGAAAAACTGTTTTTT.

This clonotype was found a few times. J is TRBJ2-7 and V is TRBV20-1; D may be TRBD2 (6 bases). Trimming left V 7 bases short and J 2 bases short, with 9 bases between. This CDR3 contains 11 residues. CDR1 and CDR2 from the germline V gene are DFQATT and SNEGSKA (reference sequence). CDR3 in amino acids: CSVAGTYEQYF. In nucleotides, the CDR3 is TGCAGTGTTGCGGGGACCTACGAGCAGTACTTC.

This clonotype was counted only a few times. The chain links TRBV7-8 to TRBJ1-2; 8 positions agree with TRBD1. The V gene end was trimmed by 5 bases and the J gene end by 4 bases; junction bases not matched to a gene: 6. This CDR3 contains 14 residues. Germline-derived CDR1 and CDR2 are SGHVS and FQNEAQ. CDR3 region: CASSHLDRGYGYTF. As DNA, the CDR3 is TGTGCCAGCAGCCACCTTGACAGGGGCTATGGCTACACCTTC.

This clonotype was seen only a few times. The V call is TRBV28, the J call TRBJ2-7; D is uncertain. V was pared by 3 bases and J by 8 bases, with 14 bases between. This CDR3 spans 13 amino acids. Germline-derived CDR1 and CDR2 are MDHEN and SYDVKM. The DNA for the CDR3 is TGTGCCAGCAGTTTTAGGGCGGCCTCCCAGCAGTACTTC. The encoded protein is CASSFRAASQQYF.

This sequence joins TRBV20-1 and TRBJ2-7; D is possibly TRBD2 (5 bases). Trimming took off 0 bases at V and 4 bases at J, with 16 bases between the two ends. The germline V gene has CDR1 DFQATT and CDR2 SNEGSKA (reference sequence). CDR3 length: 15 amino acids. In DNA, the CDR3 is TGCAGTGCTAGAGATCCTACTAGTAACCCTTACGAGCAGTACTTC. Its protein is CSARDPTSNPYEQYF.

This clonotype was observed a few times. This chain joins TRBV27 and TRBJ2-5, with D unresolved. The CDR3 is 14 amino acids. From germline, CDR1 is MNHEY and CDR2 SMNVEV (reference sequence). V shed 7 bases and J shed 4 bases, with 16 bases lying between them. The CDR3 here is CASTSFLHGETQYF. CDR3 coding DNA: TGTGCCAGCACCAGTTTCCTGCATGGAGAGACCCAGTACTTC.